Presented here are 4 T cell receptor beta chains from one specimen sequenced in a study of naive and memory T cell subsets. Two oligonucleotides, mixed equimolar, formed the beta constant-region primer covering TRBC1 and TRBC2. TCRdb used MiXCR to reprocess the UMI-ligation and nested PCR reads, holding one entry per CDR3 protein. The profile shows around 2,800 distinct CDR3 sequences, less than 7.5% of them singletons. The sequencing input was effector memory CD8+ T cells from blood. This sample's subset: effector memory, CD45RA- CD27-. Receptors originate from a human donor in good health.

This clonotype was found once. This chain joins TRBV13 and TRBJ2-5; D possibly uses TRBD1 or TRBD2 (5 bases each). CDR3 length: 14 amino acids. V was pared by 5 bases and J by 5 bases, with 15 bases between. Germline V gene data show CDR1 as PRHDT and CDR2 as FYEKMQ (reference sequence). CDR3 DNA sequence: TGTGCCAGCAGCGGGGACGCTTCTCTGGAGACCCAGTACTTC. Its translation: CASSGDASLETQYF.

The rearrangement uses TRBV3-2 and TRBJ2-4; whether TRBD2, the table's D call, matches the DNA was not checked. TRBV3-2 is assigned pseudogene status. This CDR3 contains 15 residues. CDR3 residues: CASSQDAGAKNIQYF. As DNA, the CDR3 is TGTGCCAGCAGCCAAGATGCGGGAGCCAAAAACATTCAGTACTTC.

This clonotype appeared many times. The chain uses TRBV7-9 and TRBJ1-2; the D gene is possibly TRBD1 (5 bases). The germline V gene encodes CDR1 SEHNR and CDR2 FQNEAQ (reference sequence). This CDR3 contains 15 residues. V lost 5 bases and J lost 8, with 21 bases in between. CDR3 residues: CASSHKKNTGFGYTF. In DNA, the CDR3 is TGTGCCAGCAGCCATAAAAAGAATACAGGCTTCGGCTACACCTTC.

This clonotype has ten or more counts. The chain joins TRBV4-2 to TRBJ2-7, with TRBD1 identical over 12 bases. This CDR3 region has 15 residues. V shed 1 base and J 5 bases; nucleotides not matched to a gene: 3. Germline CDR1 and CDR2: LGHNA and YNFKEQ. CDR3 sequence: CASSQVGQGAHEQYF. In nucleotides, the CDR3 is TGTGCCAGCAGCCAAGTGGGACAGGGGGCCCACGAGCAGTACTTC.